These T cell receptor beta chains were read from a single sample in a study of long-term antiretroviral therapy in people with HIV. Data came from immunoSEQ multiplex PCR; TCRdb stores just in-frame clones and leaves some out. The sample contains around 20,000 clones, roughly 72% of which appear only once. The sequences come from unsorted PBMCs, collected 2.2 years after starting antiretroviral therapy. The receptors stem from a man aged 50 or older with HIV. The CDR3 runs from the conserved cysteine through the conserved F or W. Each record gives: D gene, V gene, J gene, clone size, CDR3 protein, CDR3 DNA. D genes are given only for firm matches. Not every row has a clone size; where given, it reads once, few, many or a size class.

TRBD1	TRBV7-3	TRBJ2-3	once	CASSLQGAGTDTQYF	TGTGCCAGCAGTTTACAGGGGGCGGGCACAGATACGCAGTATTTT
.	TRBV6-6	TRBJ2-1	.	CASSYSRVYNEQFF	TGTGCCAGCAGTTATTCCCGGGTTTACAATGAGCAGTTCTTC
.	TRBV27	TRBJ1-5	once	CASSLYPIEGQPQHF	TGTGCCAGCAGTTTATACCCAATCGAAGGGCAGCCCCAGCATTTT
TRBD2	TRBV13	TRBJ2-7	.	CASSLGLTSGRPTEQYF	TGTGCCAGCAGCTTAGGCCTAACCAGCGGGAGGCCAACCGAGCAGTACTTC
.	TRBV27	TRBJ2-3	.	CASSLSADWGDTQYF	TGTGCCAGCAGTTTATCGGCGGACTGGGGGGATACGCAGTATTTT
.	TRBV28	TRBJ2-1	.	CASSLFSAGYNEQFF	TGTGCCAGCAGTTTATTTTCCGCAGGCTACAATGAGCAGTTCTTC
.	TRBV5-6	TRBJ2-7	.	CASSLDNSYEQYF	TGTGCCAGCAGCTTGGACAACTCCTACGAGCAGTACTTC
TRBD2	TRBV25-1	TRBJ2-1	.	CASSDLAGGPSYNEQFF	TGTGCCAGCAGTGACTTAGCGGGAGGGCCCTCGTACAATGAGCAGTTCTTC
TRBD1	TRBV6-5	TRBJ1-4	.	CASRARGTGEKLFF	TGTGCCAGCAGGGCCAGGGGGACGGGCGAAAAACTGTTTTTT
.	TRBV5-1	TRBJ2-1	.	CASSLGLSTYNEQFF	TGCGCCAGCAGCTTGGGGTTAAGTACCTACAATGAGCAGTTCTTC
.	TRBV19	TRBJ2-3	.	CASSPSLDPTDTQYF	TGTGCCAGTAGTCCGTCTCTCGATCCCACAGATACGCAGTATTTT
TRBD1	TRBV7-9	TRBJ1-4	.	CASSFPGQGREKLFF	TGTGCCAGCAGCTTCCCGGGACAGGGAAGAGAAAAACTGTTTTTT
TRBD2	TRBV4-1	TRBJ2-1	once	CASSQASVQRGRDEQFF	TGCGCCAGCAGCCAAGCCTCAGTACAGCGGGGGAGGGATGAGCAGTTCTTC
TRBD2	TRBV6-5	TRBJ2-7	.	CASRSGGNYEQYF	TGTGCCAGCAGGAGCGGGGGAAACTACGAGCAGTACTTC
.	TRBV7-2	TRBJ1-2	.	CASSVDSYGYTF	TGTGCCAGCAGCGTGGACAGCTATGGCTACACCTTC
.	TRBV28	TRBJ2-7	.	CATRVVSSYEQYF	TGTGCCACCAGGGTCGTGTCGTCCTACGAGCAGTACTTC
.	TRBV9	TRBJ2-7	.	CASSVMGTSYEQYF	TGTGCCAGCAGCGTAATGGGGACCTCCTACGAGCAGTACTTC
.	TRBV10-3	TRBJ1-5	few	CALQPQHF	TGTGCTTTGCAGCCCCAGCATTTT
TRBD2	TRBV11-2	TRBJ2-7	.	CASSPRLAGPSYEQYF	TGTGCCAGCAGCCCTAGACTAGCGGGGCCCTCCTACGAGCAGTACTTC
.	TRBV6-5	TRBJ1-3	once	CASSYGDRRGNTIYF	TGTGCCAGCAGTTACGGTGACAGACGGGGAAACACCATATATTTT
.	TRBV28	TRBJ1-2	.	CASSLSGQRHGYTF	TGTGCCAGCAGTTTGTCCGGACAGAGGCATGGCTACACCTTC
.	TRBV5-4	TRBJ2-3	.	CASSLDGPDTQYF	TGTGCCAGCAGCTTGGACGGGCCAGATACGCAGTATTTT
TRBD1	TRBV5-1	TRBJ2-4	.	CASSTGTGGAKGHF	TGCGCCAGCAGCACCGGGACAGGGGGCGCGAAGGGTCACTTC
.	TRBV19	TRBJ2-3	few	CASSTQGWSTDTQYF	TGTGCCAGTAGTACCCAGGGGTGGTCGACAGATACGCAGTATTTT
TRBD2	TRBV5-1	TRBJ2-7	.	CASSFGTSGGARVYEQYF	TGCGCCAGCAGCTTTGGGACTAGCGGGGGGGCCCGGGTCTACGAGCAGTACTTC
TRBD2	TRBV9	TRBJ2-3	.	CASSVYGGGARDTQYF	TGTGCCAGCAGCGTGTATGGCGGGGGGGCAAGAGATACGCAGTATTTT
.	TRBV4-1	TRBJ2-5	.	CASSQRDSSETQYF	TGCGCCAGCAGCCAGCGGGACAGTTCGGAGACCCAGTACTTC
TRBD1	TRBV28	TRBJ1-2	.	CASFVRGQGQRYTF	TGTGCCAGCTTTGTTCGGGGACAGGGGCAGAGGTACACCTTC
.	TRBV4-2	TRBJ2-3	few	CASSQLGDTQYF	TGTGCCAGCAGCCAGCTGGGAGATACGCAGTATTTT
.	TRBV2	TRBJ2-5	once	CASKTGWETQYF	TGTGCCAGCAAAACAGGGTGGGAGACCCAGTACTTC
.	TRBV7-9	TRBJ1-1	.	CASSLGRTEAFF	TGTGCCAGCAGCCTAGGGCGGACTGAAGCTTTCTTT
.	TRBV7-2	TRBJ1-6	.	CASSQGMHNSPLHF	TGTGCCAGCAGCCAGGGGATGCATAATTCACCCCTCCACTTT
.	TRBV15	TRBJ2-2	.	CATSRPGGGELFF	TGTGCCACCAGCAGACCAGGAGGCGGGGAGCTGTTTTTT
.	TRBV18	TRBJ2-5	.	CASSGGLQETQYF	TGTGCCAGCTCTGGGGGTTTACAAGAGACCCAGTACTTC
.	TRBV20-1	TRBJ2-7	.	CSAKGGWEQYF	TGCAGTGCAAAAGGAGGTTGGGAGCAGTACTTC
.	TRBV19	TRBJ2-2	.	CASSIEGDTGELFF	TGTGCCAGTAGTATAGAAGGGGACACCGGGGAGCTGTTTTTT
.	TRBV27	TRBJ2-5	.	CASSPRRQETQYF	TGTGCCAGCAGTCCCCGTCGGCAAGAGACCCAGTACTTC
.	TRBV19	TRBJ1-2	.	CASPLADRGNYGYTF	TGTGCCAGTCCTTTGGCGGACCGGGGGAACTATGGCTACACCTTC
.	TRBV2	TRBJ2-3	once	CASSEALLGDTQYF	TGTGCCAGCAGTGAAGCGCTTCTAGGAGATACGCAGTATTTT
.	TRBV12-2	TRBJ2-5	once	CASRFSETQYF	TGTGCAAGTCGCTTTTCAGAGACCCAGTACTTC
TRBD1	TRBV7-9	TRBJ2-5	.	CASSPGQGGETQYF	TGTGCCAGCAGCCCGGGACAGGGCGGAGAGACCCAGTACTTC
.	TRBV29-1	TRBJ1-2	once	CSVPSGGANYGYTF	TGCAGCGTTCCCAGTGGCGGAGCTAACTATGGCTACACCTTC